Each of the 26 T cell receptor beta chains below was sequenced from the same sample in a study of T cell responses to AZD1222 COVID-19 vaccine. This table comes from immunoSEQ multiplex PCR, and its TCRdb copy is limited to in-frame clones, with some not included. The data show roughly 150,000 clones, with about 91% seen just once and around 2.3% held by the top ten. The starting material was peripheral blood, obtained on day 0 of AZD1222 vaccination. The source of these receptors is an adult in good health.

The DNA for the CDR3 is TGTGCCAGCAGCCCATTACAGGGGGCGCTTGGAAACACCATATATTTT. It encodes CASSPLQGALGNTIYF. This rearrangement joins TRBV9 to TRBJ1-3; 9 positions agree with TRBD1. The CDR3 has 16 residues. The V gene end was trimmed by 4 bases and the J gene end by 3 bases; junction bases not matched to a gene: 8. Germline assignment: CDR1 SGDLS and CDR2 YYNGEE.

V usage is TRBV10-3 and J usage is TRBJ2-1, with 7 positions matching TRBD1. V lost 3 bases, J lost 5 bases, and 10 bases stayed unmatched. The CDR3 totals 16 residues. The V gene's germline CDR1 is ENHRY and CDR2 SYGVKD. Written as DNA, the CDR3 is TGTGCCATCAGTGAATTCCGACAGGGACAACACAATGAGCAGTTCTTC. Translated, it gives CAISEFRQGQHNEQFF.

The genes are TRBV21-1 and TRBJ2-2. TRBV21-1 is deemed a pseudogene. The length of the CDR3 is 16 residues. Here the CDR3 reads CASSKRNGPGTGELFF. The CDR3, as DNA: TGTGCCAGCAGCAAAAGGAACGGACCGGGCACCGGGGAGCTGTTTTTT.

This chain links TRBV11-3 with TRBJ2-5; D is perhaps TRBD2 (5 bases). Germline V gene sequence: CDR1 SGHNT, CDR2 YENEEA. Deletions cut 5 bases from V and 5 bases from J, with 21 bases between. This CDR3 comprises 16 residues. CDR3 residues: CASSPQVGMPRETQYF. The CDR3 region has the DNA TGTGCCAGCAGCCCTCAGGTCGGGATGCCACGGGAGACCCAGTACTTC.

The chain combines TRBV5-4 with TRBJ1-6; D unresolved. Looked up from germline, CDR1 is SGHNT and CDR2 is YYREEE (reference sequence). V shed 4 bases and J shed 9 bases, with 11 bases lying between them. There are 13 residues in the CDR3. The DNA for the CDR3 is TGTGCCAGCAGCCGCCTGGGGATTTCACCCCTCCACTTT. It encodes CASSRLGISPLHF.

In nucleotides, the CDR3 is TGCAGTGCTAGTCCGGGGGATAGCAATCAGCCCCAGCATTTT. Its protein product is CSASPGDSNQPQHF. The chain carries TRBV20-1 and TRBJ1-5; the D gene is possibly TRBD1 (5 bases). Germline V CDR1 and CDR2: DFQATT, SNEGSKA (reference sequence). Trimming pared 3 bases from V and 0 bases from J, leaving 9 bases between. The CDR3 contains 14 residues.

In this sample, this clone turned up once. The CDR3 DNA is TGTGCCAGCAGCTCTGGTGGGGAGCTGTTTTTT. Amino acid sequence: CASSSGGELFF. This chain links TRBV7-9 with TRBJ2-2; D is undetermined. The germline V gene encodes CDR1 SEHNR and CDR2 FQNEAQ (reference sequence). The CDR3 sequence is 11 residues long. V lost 4 bases to trimming and J lost 8 bases, with 5 bases between them.

The chain carries TRBV24-1 and TRBJ1-2; 8 positions agree with TRBD1. Germline values: CDR1 KGHDR, CDR2 SFDVKD. This CDR3 spans 16 amino acids. V trimming: 5 bases; J trimming: 0 bases; junction bases outside the gene matches: 7. CDR3 amino acids: CATSGPTGGANYGYTF. In DNA, the CDR3 is TGTGCCACCAGTGGTCCCACAGGGGGAGCTAACTATGGCTACACCTTC.

The V call is TRBV4-1, the J call TRBJ2-1, with D maybe TRBD2 (5 bases). The CDR3 is 16 residues long. The V end was cut by 1 base, the J end by 2 bases, with 12 bases between. Germline lookup yields CDR1 MGHRA and CDR2 YSYEKL. CDR3 sequence: CASSQVGGSAYNEQFF. DNA for the CDR3: TGCGCCAGCAGCCAAGTTGGCGGGTCAGCCTACAATGAGCAGTTCTTC.

V gene TRBV7-2 combines with J gene TRBJ1-2; D unclear. CDR3 length equals 11 residues. Germline lookup yields CDR1 SGHTA and CDR2 FQGNSA. V shed 6 bases and J shed 1 base, with 3 bases lying between them. The DNA of the CDR3 is TGTGCCAGCAGAGGTAACTATGGCTACACCTTC. Its translation is CASRGNYGYTF.

This chain joins TRBV29-1 and TRBJ1-1; D unclear. With 3 bases removed from V and 1 base from J, the gap between germline ends came to 6 bases. The CDR3 extends over 12 amino acids. Per germline, CDR1 SQVTM and CDR2 ANQGSEA. Here the CDR3 DNA reads TGCAGCGTTGATCAGGAGAACACTGAAGCTTTCTTT. The encoded protein is CSVDQENTEAFF.

V usage is TRBV6-2 or TRBV6-3 and J usage is TRBJ2-1; 8 bases align to TRBD1. This CDR3 is built from 16 residues. V shed 2 bases and J 4 bases; nucleotides not matched to a gene: 7. CDR1 is MNHEY, CDR2 SVGEGT, per germline. In DNA form, the CDR3 reads TGTGCCAGCAGTTACCCTTCCGGGACAGGATACAATGAGCAGTTCTTC. It specifies CASSYPSGTGYNEQFF.

The chain links TRBV2 to TRBJ2-3; D gene ambiguous. CDR3 length: 12 amino acids. The V and J ends lost 6 bases and 4 bases respectively, with 8 bases between them. Germline assignment: CDR1 SNHLY and CDR2 FYNNEI. CDR3 loop: CASRAEADTQYF. The CDR3 bases are TGTGCCAGCAGGGCAGAGGCAGATACGCAGTATTTT.

This rearrangement joins TRBV7-6 to TRBJ2-7; either TRBD1 or TRBD2 may supply D (5 bases each). Trimming took off 6 bases at V and 1 base at J, with 19 bases between the two ends. Germline V gene data show CDR1 as SGHVS and CDR2 as FNYEAQ. The CDR3 spans 16 residues. The CDR3 DNA is TGTGCCAGCAGGTATATGACCGGGACGGCATCCTACGAGCAGTACTTC. It yields the protein CASRYMTGTASYEQYF.

The chain links TRBV9 to TRBJ1-1, with D tentatively TRBD1 (5 bases). The CDR3 is made up of 15 amino acids. Germline V gives CDR1 SGDLS, CDR2 YYNGEE. Trimming stripped 4 bases from V and 6 bases from J, with 19 bases between. The CDR3 DNA follows: TGTGCCAGCAGCACGAGGGCAGGGACGAGGGCTGAAGCTTTCTTT. This sequence encodes CASSTRAGTRAEAFF.

The J gene is TRBJ2-5, the V gene TRBV2, with D perhaps given as TRBD1 or TRBD2 (6 bases each). CDR1 and CDR2 from the germline V gene are SNHLY and FYNNEI. CDR3 length: 15 residues. Between the trimmed V and J ends, which lost 1 base and 5 bases, there was a span of 14 bases. CDR3 sequence: CASSEGQGRRETQYF. CDR3 nucleotide sequence: TGTGCCAGCAGTGAAGGTCAGGGGAGGCGGGAGACCCAGTACTTC.

This clone has only a few counts. V is TRBV2 and J is TRBJ1-1; a weak D match, TRBD1 (5 bases). Per the germline V gene, CDR1 is SNHLY and CDR2 is FYNNEI. The V end lost 10 bases, the J end lost 5 bases, and 32 bases lay between the germline ends. This CDR3 has 18 residues. Here the CDR3 reads CATLPSQGGGWGRTEAFF. For the CDR3, the DNA is TGTGCCACTCTTCCAAGCCAGGGTGGAGGATGGGGGAGAACTGAAGCTTTCTTT. The entire variable domain, with the rest obtained from reference TRBV2 and TRBJ1-1, is as follows: EPEVTQTPSHQVTQMGQEVILRCVPISNHLYFYWYRQILGQKVEFLVSFYNNEISEKSEIFDDQFSVERPDGSNFTLKIRSTKLEDSAMYFCATLPSQGGGWGRTEAFFGQGTRLTVV.

This chain uses TRBV21-1 with TRBJ1-5. TRBV21-1 is a pseudogene segment. The CDR3 totals 13 residues. The CDR3 protein is CASTRLNNQPQHF. The CDR3 region has the DNA TGTGCCAGCACCCGACTGAACAATCAGCCCCAGCATTTT.

Notes on this clone: One end of the junction is discordant with germline, which a read error may explain. CDR3 in DNA: TGCGGGTCAGGGGAAGCGAACTATGGCTACACCTTC. Protein: CGSGEANYGYTF. This chain uses TRBV7-9 with TRBJ1-2, with TRBD1 as a possible D gene (6 bases). The CDR3 has 12 amino acids. Germline-derived CDR1 and CDR2 are SEHNR and FQNEAQ (reference sequence).

The chain has TRBV7-5 and TRBJ2-7; the listed D gene, TRBD2, was not tested against the DNA. TRBV7-5 is marked as a pseudogene. The CDR3 totals 15 residues. CDR3 sequence: CARSLEWFGTYEQYF. CDR3 nucleotides: TGTGCCAGAAGCTTAGAATGGTTCGGGACCTACGAGCAGTACTTC.

The gene calls are TRBV11-1 and TRBJ2-3; 8 positions match TRBD1. Looked up from germline, CDR1 is SGHAT and CDR2 is FQDESV (reference sequence). The CDR3 has 15 residues. The V gene end was trimmed by 3 bases and the J gene end by 1 base; junction bases not matched to a gene: 3. CDR3 in amino acids: CASSFGQGRTDTQYF. DNA of the CDR3: TGTGCCAGCAGCTTCGGACAGGGCCGCACAGATACGCAGTATTTT.

This chain joins TRBV5-4 and TRBJ2-7; D is ambiguous. Germline V lookup: CDR1 SGHNT, CDR2 YYREEE (reference sequence). This CDR3 comprises 13 residues. Trimming removed 0 bases at V and 2 bases at J, with 6 bases between. The CDR3 reads CASSLDGPYEQYF. The DNA of the CDR3 is TGTGCCAGCAGCTTGGACGGACCCTACGAGCAGTACTTC.

This clone was counted between two and nine times. This chain uses TRBV19 with TRBJ1-3; D call uncertain. Per the germline V gene, CDR1 is LNHDA and CDR2 is SQIVND (reference sequence). Trimming removed 7 bases at V and 0 bases at J, with 10 bases between. There are 14 residues in the CDR3. The CDR3 reads CASMDRSSGNTIYF. The DNA for the CDR3 is TGTGCCAGTATGGATCGGAGCTCTGGAAACACCATATATTTT.

This rearrangement joins TRBV3-1 (or the pseudogene TRBV3-2) to TRBJ2-3; no firm D call. CDR1 is LGHDT, CDR2 YNNKEL, per germline (reference sequence). The CDR3 length is 15 residues. V was pared by 1 base and J by 0 bases, with 8 bases between. CDR3 bases: TGTGCCAGCAGCCAAGTGGTAGGGAGCACAGATACGCAGTATTTT. It yields the protein CASSQVVGSTDTQYF.

This clone was seen a few times. The V gene is TRBV15, the J gene TRBJ2-7; D is possibly TRBD2 (5 bases). The germline V and J ends were trimmed by 1 base and 2 bases, with 12 bases remaining between them. Germline-derived CDR1 and CDR2 are LNHNV and YYDKDF (reference sequence). CDR3 length: 15 amino acids. CDR3 coding DNA: TGTGCCACCAGCAGAGCGGGATATGATACCTACGAGCAGTACTTC. Its protein is CATSRAGYDTYEQYF.

This chain links TRBV24-1 with TRBJ1-5, with a weak D call TRBD1 (5 bases). This CDR3 contains 14 residues. V gave up 2 bases and J gave up 5 bases, with 9 bases separating them. Germline CDR1 KGHDR, CDR2 SFDVKD. Written as DNA, the CDR3 is TGTGCCACCAGTGATTACAGGTGGGATCAGCCCCAGCATTTT. It specifies CATSDYRWDQPQHF.